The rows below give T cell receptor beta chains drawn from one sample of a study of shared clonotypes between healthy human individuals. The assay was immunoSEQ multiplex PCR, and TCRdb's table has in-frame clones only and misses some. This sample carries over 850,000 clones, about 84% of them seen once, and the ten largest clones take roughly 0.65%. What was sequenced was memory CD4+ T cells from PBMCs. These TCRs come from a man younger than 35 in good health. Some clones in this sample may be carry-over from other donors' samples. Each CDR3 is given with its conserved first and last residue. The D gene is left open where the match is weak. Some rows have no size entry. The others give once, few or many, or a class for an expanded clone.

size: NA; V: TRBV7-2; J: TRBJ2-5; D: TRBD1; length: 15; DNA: TGTGCCAGCAGCTTAGCAGGGGGCGGTGGAGAGACCCAGTACTTC; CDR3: CASSLAGGGGETQYF
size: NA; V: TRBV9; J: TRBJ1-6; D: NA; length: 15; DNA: TGTGCCAGCAGCGCCCGGGGGCAGTCGGATTCACCCCTCCACTTT; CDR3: CASSARGQSDSPLHF
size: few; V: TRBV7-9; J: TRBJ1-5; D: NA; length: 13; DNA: TGTGCTAGCGCCCGGGGGGTCAGTCAGCCCCAGCATTTT; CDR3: CASARGVSQPQHF
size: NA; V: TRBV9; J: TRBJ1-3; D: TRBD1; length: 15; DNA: TGTGCCAGCGGGGACAGTCCCTTCTCTGGAAACACCATATATTTT; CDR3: CASGDSPFSGNTIYF
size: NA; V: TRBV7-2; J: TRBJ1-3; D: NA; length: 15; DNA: TGTGCCAGCAGCTCAGAACCCCATGCTGGAAACACCATATATTTT; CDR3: CASSSEPHAGNTIYF
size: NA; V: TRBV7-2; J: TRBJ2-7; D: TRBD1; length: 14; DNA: TGTGCCAGCAGCTTAGTGCAGGGGGACTACGAGCAGTACTTC; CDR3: CASSLVQGDYEQYF
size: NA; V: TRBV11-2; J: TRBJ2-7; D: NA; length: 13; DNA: TGTGCCAGCAGCCCAACAGGGTTCTACGAGCAGTACTTC; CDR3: CASSPTGFYEQYF
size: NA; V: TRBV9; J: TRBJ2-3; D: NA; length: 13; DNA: TGTGCCAGCAGCCTTACTAGGACAGATACGCAGTATTTT; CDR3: CASSLTRTDTQYF
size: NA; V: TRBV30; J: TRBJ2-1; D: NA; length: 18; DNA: TGTGCCTGGAGTGTACTAGGGAAAGGAGTCCTAGGTGGGGATGAGCAGTTCTTC; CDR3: CAWSVLGKGVLGGDEQFF
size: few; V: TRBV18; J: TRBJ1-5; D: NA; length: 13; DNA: TGTGCCAGCTCACAACAGAGCAATCAGCCCCAGCATTTT; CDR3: CASSQQSNQPQHF
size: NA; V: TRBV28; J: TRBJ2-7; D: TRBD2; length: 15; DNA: TGTGCCAGCAGTTTAGTGCAGGGAGGGGACTACGAGCAGTACTTC; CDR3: CASSLVQGGDYEQYF
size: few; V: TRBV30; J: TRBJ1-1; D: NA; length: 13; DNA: TGTGCCTGGAGTGTAGGGCTGAACACTGAAGCTTTCTTT; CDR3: CAWSVGLNTEAFF
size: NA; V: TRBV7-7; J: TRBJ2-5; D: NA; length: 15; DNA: TGTGCCAGCAGCTTAGTCGGAAAGGGTATGGAGACCCAGTACTTC; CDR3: CASSLVGKGMETQYF
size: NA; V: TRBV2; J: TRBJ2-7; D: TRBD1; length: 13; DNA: TGTGCCAGCAGTGATACAGGGGGCTACGAGCAGTACTTC; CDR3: CASSDTGGYEQYF
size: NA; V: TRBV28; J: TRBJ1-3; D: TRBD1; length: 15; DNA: TGTGCCAGCAGTTTTAGACAGGGGACCGGGGACACCATATATTTT; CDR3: CASSFRQGTGDTIYF
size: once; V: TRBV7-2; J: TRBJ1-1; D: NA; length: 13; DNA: TGTGCCAGCAGCCCCGGGAAAAACACTGAAGCTTTCTTT; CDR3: CASSPGKNTEAFF
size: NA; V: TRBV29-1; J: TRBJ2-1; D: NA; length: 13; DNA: TGCAGCGTTGAAGGGAAAGCCAAGAATGAGCAGTTCTTC; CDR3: CSVEGKAKNEQFF
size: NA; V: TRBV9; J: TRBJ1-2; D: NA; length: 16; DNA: TGTGCCAGCAGCGTAGATCTAATGTACACGGGCTATGGCTACACCTTC; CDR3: CASSVDLMYTGYGYTF
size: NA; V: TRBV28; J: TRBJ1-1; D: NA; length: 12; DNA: TGTGCCAGCAGGGTAAGGTTCCAAGAAGCTTTCTTT; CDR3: CASRVRFQEAFF
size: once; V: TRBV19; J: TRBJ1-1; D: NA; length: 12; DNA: TGTGCCAGTAGTATGGGACACACTGAAGCTTTCTTT; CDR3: CASSMGHTEAFF
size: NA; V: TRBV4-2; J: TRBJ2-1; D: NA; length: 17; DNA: TGTGCCAGCAGCCAAGAGGGAGCGGGCCTCTCCTACAATGAGCAGTTCTTC; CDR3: CASSQEGAGLSYNEQFF
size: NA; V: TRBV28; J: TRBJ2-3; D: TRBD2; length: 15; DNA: TGTGCCAGCAGCCTCCTAGCGGGAGGTGTCCATACGCAGTATTTT; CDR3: CASSLLAGGVHTQYF
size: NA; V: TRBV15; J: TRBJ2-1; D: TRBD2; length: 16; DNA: TGTGCCACCAGCAGAGGGCTGACTAGCGGGGACAATGAGCAGTTCTTC; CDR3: CATSRGLTSGDNEQFF
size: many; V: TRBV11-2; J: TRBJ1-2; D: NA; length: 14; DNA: TGTGCCAGCAGCTTTTGGAATACAGGGAAAGGCTACACCTTC; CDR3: CASSFWNTGKGYTF
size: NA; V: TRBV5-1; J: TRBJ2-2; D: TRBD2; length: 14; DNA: TGCGCCAGTCATAGCGGGTTGGGCACCGGGGAGCTGTTTTTT; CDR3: CASHSGLGTGELFF
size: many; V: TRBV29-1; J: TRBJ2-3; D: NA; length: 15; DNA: TGCAGCGTCCCCAGGGGGGCGGCCAACACAGATACGCAGTATTTT; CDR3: CSVPRGAANTDTQYF
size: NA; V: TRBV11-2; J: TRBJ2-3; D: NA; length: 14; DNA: TGTGCCAGCAGCCCTACGACTAGCACAGATACGCAGTATTTT; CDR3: CASSPTTSTDTQYF
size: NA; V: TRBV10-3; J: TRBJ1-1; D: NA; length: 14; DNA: TGTGCCATCAGTCCCGGAGGAGGAGGAACTGAAGCTTTCTTT; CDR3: CAISPGGGGTEAFF
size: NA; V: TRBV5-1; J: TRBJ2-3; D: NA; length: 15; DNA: TGCGCCAGCAGCTCGGGGGTTCATAGCACAGATACGCAGTATTTT; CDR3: CASSSGVHSTDTQYF
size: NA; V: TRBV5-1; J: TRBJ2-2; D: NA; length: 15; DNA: TGCGCCAGCAGCTTAGACAGAACGAACACCGGGGAGCTGTTTTTT; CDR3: CASSLDRTNTGELFF
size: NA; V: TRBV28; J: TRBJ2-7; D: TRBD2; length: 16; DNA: TGTGCCAGCAGGAGACCGGGACTAGCGGGAAACTACGAGCAGTACTTC; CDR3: CASRRPGLAGNYEQYF
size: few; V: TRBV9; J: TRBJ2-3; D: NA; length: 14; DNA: TGTGCCAGCTCCAGGGTAGAAGGCACAGATACGCAGTATTTT; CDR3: CASSRVEGTDTQYF
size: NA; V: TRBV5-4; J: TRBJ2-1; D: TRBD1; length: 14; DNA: TGTGCCAGCAGCGCCCCGACAGGGAACAATGAGCAGTTCTTC; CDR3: CASSAPTGNNEQFF
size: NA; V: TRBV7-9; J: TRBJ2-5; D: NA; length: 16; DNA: TGTGCCAGCAGCCAGGGGCGGGCTTGGATCCAAGAGACCCAGTACTTC; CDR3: CASSQGRAWIQETQYF
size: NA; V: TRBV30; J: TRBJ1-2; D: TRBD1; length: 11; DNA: TGTGCCTGGACGGACAGGGCTGGCTACACCTTC; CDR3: CAWTDRAGYTF
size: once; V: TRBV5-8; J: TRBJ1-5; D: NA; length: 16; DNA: TGTGCCAGCAGCCCCTGGGGAGGGCCAGACAATCAGCCCCAGCATTTT; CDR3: CASSPWGGPDNQPQHF
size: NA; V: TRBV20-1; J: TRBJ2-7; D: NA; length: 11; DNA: TGCAGTGCCTTCGATAGTTACGAGCAGTACTTC; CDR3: CSAFDSYEQYF
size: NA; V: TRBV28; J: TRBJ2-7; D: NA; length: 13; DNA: TGTGCCAGCAGTCCGGGGGACAGCGTAGAGCAGTACTTC; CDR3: CASSPGDSVEQYF
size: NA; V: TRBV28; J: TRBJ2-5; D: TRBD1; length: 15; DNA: TGTGCCAGCAGTCCCAAGGGACAGGGGGAAGAGACCCAGTACTTC; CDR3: CASSPKGQGEETQYF
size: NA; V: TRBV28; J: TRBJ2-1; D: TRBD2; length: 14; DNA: TGTGCCAGCAGGATGACTAGCCCCGTCAATGAGCAGTTCTTC; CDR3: CASRMTSPVNEQFF
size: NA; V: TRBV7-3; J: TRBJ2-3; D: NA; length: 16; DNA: TGTGCCAGCAGCTTATATGGCCCGGGCAGCACAGATACGCAGTATTTT; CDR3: CASSLYGPGSTDTQYF
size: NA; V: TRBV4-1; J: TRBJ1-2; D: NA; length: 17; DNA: TGCGCCAGCAGCCAAGGTGTAGCGCTGGGATTTGGCTATGGCTACACCTTC; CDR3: CASSQGVALGFGYGYTF
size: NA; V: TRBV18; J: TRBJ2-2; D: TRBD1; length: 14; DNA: TGTGCCAGCTGCGGACAGGAGTACACCGGGGAGCTGTTTTTT; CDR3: CASCGQEYTGELFF
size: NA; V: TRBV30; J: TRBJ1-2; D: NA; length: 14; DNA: TGTGCCTGGACTTTGGGATTCGGGCTATTTGGCTACACCTTC; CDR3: CAWTLGFGLFGYTF
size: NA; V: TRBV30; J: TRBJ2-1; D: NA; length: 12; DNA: TGTGCCTGGAGGGCCGACGAGGCTGAGCAGTTCTTC; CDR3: CAWRADEAEQFF
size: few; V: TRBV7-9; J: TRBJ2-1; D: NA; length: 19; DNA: TGTGCCAGCAGCTTAGATCGGACGGAGCAGTGGTTTTCCTACAATGAGCAGTTCTTC; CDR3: CASSLDRTEQWFSYNEQFF
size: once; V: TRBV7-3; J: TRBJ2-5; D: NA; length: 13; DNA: TGTGCCAGCAGCCAAGGGGGTCGGGAGACCCAGTACTTC; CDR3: CASSQGGRETQYF
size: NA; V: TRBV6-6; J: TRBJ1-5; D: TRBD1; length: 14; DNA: TGTGCCAGCAGGAGACAGGGGGCCGCTCAGCCCCAGCATTTT; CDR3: CASRRQGAAQPQHF